These T cell receptor beta chains were read from a single sample in a study of immune cell composition in non-small cell lung cancer. Sequencing was performed with immunoSEQ multiplex PCR; in TCRdb, only in-frame clones are kept and a portion is missing. The sample has thousands of clones, approximately 61% seen once. The sequencing sample was made of non-adjacent lung tissue. The receptors originated from a human donor with non-small cell lung cancer. The conserved cysteine and the conserved F or W are not part of the CDR3 here.

cdr3_aa	j_call	v_call
AIRTGQGAEEQY	TRBJ2-7	TRBV10-3
ASSYLDRYSYEQY	TRBJ2-7	TRBV6-5
ASTGTGLRKFNYGYT	TRBJ1-2	TRBV28
ATGGDRGGSYEQY	TRBJ2-7	TRBV5-4
ASSFNEDLNTEAF	TRBJ1-1	TRBV27
ASSPAATGQETQY	TRBJ2-5	TRBV18
ASSTTGGYT	TRBJ1-2	TRBV19
ASSRGNQPQH	TRBJ1-5	TRBV10-1
ASSLGGFSSGNTIY	TRBJ1-3	TRBV7-9
ASSLAGRGQNNEQF	TRBJ2-1	TRBV7-9
ASSSRNRFHGGYT	TRBJ1-2	TRBV6-5
ASSQAGVNEQY	TRBJ2-7	TRBV4-3
ASSATGNTEAF	TRBJ1-1	TRBV6-1
ASSPGRVGVLANQPQH	TRBJ1-5	TRBV7-3
ASSQTGVENEQF	TRBJ2-1	TRBV4-1
ASSLGTWSRGGDTEAF	TRBJ1-1	TRBV19
ASIRQGAKTEAF	TRBJ1-1	TRBV5-4
ATAFSTDTQY	TRBJ2-3	TRBV6-1
ASRGQGLTEAF	TRBJ1-1	TRBV25-1
ASRQGEAYEQY	TRBJ2-7	TRBV2